The sequence of this T cell receptor (beta chain) was determined in a study of neoadjuvant anti-PD-1 for oral cavity cancer. Some clones are missing from TCRdb's copy, which holds only in-frame ones; the method was immunoSEQ multiplex PCR. Here the sample spans fewer than 40,000 clones, 85% to 90% being singletons. CDR1 is SGHDT and CDR2 is YYEEEE in the germline V gene. V shed 2 bases and J shed 7 bases, with 12 bases lying between them. This CDR3 region has 13 residues. The receptor comes from a person aged 40 to 85 with oral cavity squamous cell carcinoma. The rearrangement links TRBV5-6 to TRBJ2-5, with TRBD2 as a possible D gene (5 bases). Sequencing used PBMCs, obtained before nivolumab (anti-PD-1) treatment. CDR3 DNA sequence: TGTGCCAGCAGCTTTCGACTCGGAGGGACCCAGTACTTC. It yields the protein CASSFRLGGTQYF.